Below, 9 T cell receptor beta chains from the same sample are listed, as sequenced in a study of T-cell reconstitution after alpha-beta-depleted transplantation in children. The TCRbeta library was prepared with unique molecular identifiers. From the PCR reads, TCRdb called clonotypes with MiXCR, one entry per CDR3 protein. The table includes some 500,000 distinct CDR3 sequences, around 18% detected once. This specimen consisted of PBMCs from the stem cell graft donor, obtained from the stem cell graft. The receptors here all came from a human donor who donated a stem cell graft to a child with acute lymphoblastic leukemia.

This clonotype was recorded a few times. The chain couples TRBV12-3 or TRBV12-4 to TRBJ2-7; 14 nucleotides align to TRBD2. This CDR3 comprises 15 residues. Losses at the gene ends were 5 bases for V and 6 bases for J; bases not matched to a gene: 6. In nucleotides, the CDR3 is TGTGCCAGCAGTCGACTAGCGGGAGGGAGGCGCGAGCAGTACTTC. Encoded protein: CASSRLAGGRREQYF.

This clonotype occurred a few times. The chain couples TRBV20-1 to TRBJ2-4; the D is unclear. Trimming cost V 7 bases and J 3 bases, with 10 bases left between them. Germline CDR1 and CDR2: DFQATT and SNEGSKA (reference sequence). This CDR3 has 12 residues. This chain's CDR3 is CSVWRSKNIQYF. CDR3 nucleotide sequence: TGCAGTGTTTGGCGAAGCAAAAACATTCAGTACTTC.

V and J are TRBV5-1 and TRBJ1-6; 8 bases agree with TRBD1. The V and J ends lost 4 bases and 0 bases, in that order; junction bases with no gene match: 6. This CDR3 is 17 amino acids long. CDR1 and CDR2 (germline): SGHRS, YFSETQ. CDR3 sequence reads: CASSPGTGGSYNSPLHF. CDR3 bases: TGCGCCAGCAGCCCAGGGACAGGAGGCTCCTATAATTCACCCCTCCACTTT.

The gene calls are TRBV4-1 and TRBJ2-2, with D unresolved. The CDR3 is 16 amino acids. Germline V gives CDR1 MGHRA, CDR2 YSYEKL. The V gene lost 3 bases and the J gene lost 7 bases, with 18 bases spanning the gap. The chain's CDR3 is CASSQGPVGGIGELFF. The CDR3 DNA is TGCGCCAGCAGCCAGGGTCCGGTTGGTGGAATCGGGGAGCTGTTTTTT.

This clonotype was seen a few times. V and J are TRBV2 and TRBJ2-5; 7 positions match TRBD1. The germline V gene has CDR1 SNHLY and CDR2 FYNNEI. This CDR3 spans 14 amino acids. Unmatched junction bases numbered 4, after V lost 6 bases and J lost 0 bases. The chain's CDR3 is CASRQTGNQETQYF. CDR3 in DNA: TGTGCCAGCAGGCAGACAGGGAACCAAGAGACCCAGTACTTC.

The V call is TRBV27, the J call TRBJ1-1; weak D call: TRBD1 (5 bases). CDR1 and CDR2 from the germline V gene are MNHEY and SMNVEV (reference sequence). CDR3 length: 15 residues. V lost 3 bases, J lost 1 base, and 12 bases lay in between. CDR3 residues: CASSFLSGRNTEAFF. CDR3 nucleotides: TGTGCCAGCAGTTTCCTCTCAGGGCGGAACACTGAAGCTTTCTTT.

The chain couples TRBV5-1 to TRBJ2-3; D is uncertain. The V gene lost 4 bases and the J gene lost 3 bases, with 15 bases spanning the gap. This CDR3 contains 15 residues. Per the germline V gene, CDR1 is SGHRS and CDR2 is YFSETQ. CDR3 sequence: CASSPHTFSTDTQYF. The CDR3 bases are TGCGCCAGCAGCCCCCATACGTTCTCGACAGATACGCAGTATTTT.

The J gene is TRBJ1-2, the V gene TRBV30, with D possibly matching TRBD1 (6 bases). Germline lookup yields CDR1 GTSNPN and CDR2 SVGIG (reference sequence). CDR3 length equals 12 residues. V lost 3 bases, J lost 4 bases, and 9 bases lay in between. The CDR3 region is CAWRAGVYGYTF. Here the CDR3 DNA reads TGTGCCTGGAGGGCAGGGGTCTATGGCTACACCTTC.

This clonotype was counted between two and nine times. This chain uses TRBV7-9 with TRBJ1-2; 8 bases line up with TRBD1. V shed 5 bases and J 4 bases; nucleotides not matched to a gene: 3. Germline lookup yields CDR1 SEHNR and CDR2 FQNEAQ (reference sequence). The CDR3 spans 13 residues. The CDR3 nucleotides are TGTGCCAGCAGCCGGGACAGGCGCTATGGCTACACCTTC. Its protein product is CASSRDRRYGYTF.